This TCR beta chain was obtained from a study of blood T cell repertoires in COVID-19. Here immunoSEQ multiplex PCR was the method, and the copy in TCRdb shows in-frame clones only, minus some. In the table there are tens of thousands of clones, over 70% of which are singletons. The CDR3 length is 13 residues. V was trimmed by 5 bases and J by 4 bases, leaving 11 bases between them. Per germline, CDR1 MNHEY and CDR2 SMNVEV (reference sequence). The sequence was obtained from a woman between 70 and 85 years old with acute or convalescent COVID-19. What was sequenced was peripheral blood. V usage is TRBV27 and J usage is TRBJ1-2; unclear D gene. DNA for the CDR3: TGTGCCAGCAGTCCCGGCGGCGGCTATGGCTACACCTTC. Its protein product is CASSPGGGYGYTF.